These T cell receptor beta chains were read from a single sample in a study of blood T cell repertoires in COVID-19. Libraries were prepared by immunoSEQ multiplex PCR; TCRdb keeps only in-frame clonotypes and omits some of them. The table lists roughly 480,000 clones, 75% to 90% of them singletons. Sequencing used peripheral blood. The source is a young man with COVID-19, enrolled during active disease. CDR3s include the opening cysteine and the closing phenylalanine or tryptophan. The order of the fields is CDR3 protein, CDR3 DNA, clone size, J gene, D gene, V gene. D genes are given only for firm matches. Size is omitted from some rows. Given values are once, few, many or a class for expanded clones.

CDR3: CASSTQPQVEEQYF; DNA: TGTGCCAGTAGTACCCAACCCCAAGTGGAGGAGCAGTACTTC; size: -; J: TRBJ2-7; D: -; V: TRBV19
CDR3: CASSESSTGGMETQYF; DNA: TGTGCCAGCAGTGAATCGTCGACAGGGGGAATGGAGACCCAGTACTTC; size: -; J: TRBJ2-5; D: TRBD1; V: TRBV25-1
CDR3: CASSSLDRGWSYNSPLHF; DNA: TGCGCCAGCAGCTCCTTGGACAGGGGTTGGTCCTATAATTCACCCCTCCACTTT; size: -; J: TRBJ1-6; D: TRBD1; V: TRBV5-1
CDR3: CASSLAGGYSGNTIYF; DNA: TGTGCCAGCAGCTTGGCCGGGGGGTACTCTGGAAACACCATATATTTT; size: -; J: TRBJ1-3; D: -; V: TRBV5-5
CDR3: CASSQVGELYEQYF; DNA: TGCGCCAGCAGCCAGGTCGGTGAACTCTACGAGCAGTACTTC; size: -; J: TRBJ2-7; D: -; V: TRBV4-1
CDR3: CASSLDSYEQYF; DNA: TGTGCCAGCAGCCTAGACAGCTACGAGCAGTACTTC; size: -; J: TRBJ2-7; D: -; V: TRBV12-3/TRBV12-4
CDR3: CASSPAPPGVQETQYF; DNA: TGTGCCAGCAGCCCGGCCCCGCCAGGGGTCCAAGAGACCCAGTACTTC; size: once; J: TRBJ2-5; D: -; V: TRBV3-1/TRBV3-2
CDR3: CASSGGTAAGYTF; DNA: TGCGCCAGCAGTGGTGGGACAGCGGCTGGCTACACCTTC; size: few; J: TRBJ1-2; D: TRBD1; V: TRBV10-2
CDR3: CASSSFYEQYF; DNA: TGTGCCAGCAGCTCCTTCTACGAGCAGTACTTC; size: -; J: TRBJ2-7; D: -; V: TRBV7-4
CDR3: CAIRMGQTGELFF; DNA: TGTGCCATCAGGATGGGACAGACCGGGGAGCTGTTTTTT; size: -; J: TRBJ2-2; D: TRBD1; V: TRBV10-3
CDR3: CASSLSSYEQYF; DNA: TGTGCCAGCAGCCTCAGCTCCTACGAGCAGTACTTC; size: -; J: TRBJ2-7; D: -; V: TRBV7-2
CDR3: CASSGAEGQPTYEQYF; DNA: TGTGCCAGCAGCGGGGCGGAGGGACAGCCCACCTACGAGCAGTACTTC; size: -; J: TRBJ2-7; D: -; V: TRBV3-1/TRBV3-2
CDR3: CASSLPRPSGSYEQYF; DNA: TGTGCCAGCAGCTTACCCAGGCCTAGCGGGAGCTACGAGCAGTACTTC; size: -; J: TRBJ2-7; D: TRBD2; V: TRBV7-3
CDR3: CATKEIETQYF; DNA: TGTGCCACCAAAGAGATAGAGACCCAGTACTTC; size: -; J: TRBJ2-5; D: -; V: TRBV24-1
CDR3: CASMIRGGGKTQYF; DNA: TGTGCCAGCATGATAAGGGGCGGGGGTAAGACCCAGTACTTC; size: many; J: TRBJ2-5; D: TRBD2; V: TRBV27
CDR3: CSVGGFRTEAFF; DNA: TGCAGCGTGGGAGGGTTTCGGACTGAAGCTTTCTTT; size: once; J: TRBJ1-1; D: -; V: TRBV29-1
CDR3: CASSHAGTGAEKLFF; DNA: TGTGCCAGCAGCCACGCCGGGACAGGGGCTGAAAAACTGTTTTTT; size: few; J: TRBJ1-4; D: TRBD1; V: TRBV14
CDR3: CASIKQNTEAFF; DNA: TGTGCCAGCATCAAGCAAAACACTGAAGCTTTCTTT; size: -; J: TRBJ1-1; D: -; V: TRBV6-5
CDR3: CASSIHRDTEAFF; DNA: TGTGCCAGTAGTATCCACAGGGACACTGAAGCTTTCTTT; size: -; J: TRBJ1-1; D: -; V: TRBV19
CDR3: CSASYNKGGRQPQHF; DNA: TGCAGTGCTAGTTACAATAAGGGGGGGCGTCAGCCCCAGCATTTT; size: -; J: TRBJ1-5; D: -; V: TRBV20-1
CDR3: CASSDTGGAEQYF; DNA: TGTGCCAGCAGTGACACAGGGGGGGCCGAGCAGTACTTC; size: -; J: TRBJ2-7; D: -; V: TRBV2
CDR3: CASSLWGWVGRAESSYNSPLHF; DNA: TGTGCCAGCAGTCTTTGGGGCTGGGTTGGAAGGGCGGAAAGCTCCTATAATTCACCCCTCCACTTT; size: -; J: TRBJ1-6; D: -; V: TRBV27
CDR3: CASRNTEDNEQFF; DNA: TGTGCCAGCAGAAACACAGAAGACAATGAGCAGTTCTTC; size: once; J: TRBJ2-1; D: -; V: TRBV7-9
CDR3: CASSQTGVGTEAFF; DNA: TGTGCCAGCTCGCAAACAGGGGTGGGCACTGAAGCTTTCTTT; size: -; J: TRBJ1-1; D: TRBD1; V: TRBV18
CDR3: CASSTQGPSDTQYF; DNA: TGTGCCAGCAGTACACAGGGTCCGTCAGATACGCAGTATTTT; size: -; J: TRBJ2-3; D: -; V: TRBV6-6
CDR3: CAIKPATSDGETQYF; DNA: TGTGCCATCAAACCCGCAACTAGCGATGGGGAGACCCAGTACTTC; size: -; J: TRBJ2-5; D: TRBD2; V: TRBV10-3
CDR3: CASSFHRVNQYEQYF; DNA: TGTGCCAGCAGCTTCCACAGGGTTAACCAATACGAGCAGTACTTC; size: -; J: TRBJ2-7; D: -; V: TRBV5-8
CDR3: CASSSGSDSLYGYTF; DNA: TGTGCCAGCAGCTCCGGATCGGACAGTCTCTATGGCTACACCTTC; size: few; J: TRBJ1-2; D: -; V: TRBV5-5
CDR3: CASSLGLAGAREKLFF; DNA: TGTGCCAGCAGCTTAGGGTTGGCGGGGGCGAGAGAAAAACTGTTTTTT; size: -; J: TRBJ1-4; D: -; V: TRBV11-2
CDR3: CASRDCLEFF; DNA: TGTGCCAGCAGGGACTGCCTCGAGTTCTTC; size: once; J: TRBJ2-1; D: -; V: TRBV21-1
CDR3: CSGLYREPRTQYF; DNA: TGCAGCGGCCTGTACAGGGAGCCCCGTACGCAGTATTTT; size: -; J: TRBJ2-3; D: -; V: TRBV29-1
CDR3: CASSTYDGVNTEAFF; DNA: TGTGCCAGTAGTACTTATGACGGGGTCAACACTGAAGCTTTTTTT; size: once; J: TRBJ1-1; D: -; V: TRBV19
CDR3: CASRTGSQETQYF; DNA: TGTGCCAGCAGGACAGGTAGCCAAGAGACCCAGTACTTC; size: few; J: TRBJ2-5; D: -; V: TRBV7-9
CDR3: CASSRLDSPSYEQYF; DNA: TGTGCCAGCAGCAGACTTGACAGCCCCTCCTACGAGCAGTACTTC; size: -; J: TRBJ2-7; D: -; V: TRBV5-4
CDR3: CASSQILNTGELFF; DNA: TGCGCCAGCAGCCAAATCCTTAACACCGGGGAGCTGTTTTTT; size: -; J: TRBJ2-2; D: -; V: TRBV4-1
CDR3: CASSLEGQNTGELFF; DNA: TGTGCCAGCAGCTTAGAGGGACAGAACACCGGGGAGCTGTTTTTT; size: -; J: TRBJ2-2; D: -; V: TRBV7-3
CDR3: CASRAGTGEFYGYTF; DNA: TGTGCCAGCAGAGCCGGGACAGGAGAGTTCTATGGCTACACCTTC; size: -; J: TRBJ1-2; D: TRBD1; V: TRBV6-6
CDR3: CASSLYASGANVLTF; DNA: TGTGCCAGCAGTTTATACGCGTCTGGGGCCAACGTCCTGACTTTC; size: -; J: TRBJ2-6; D: -; V: TRBV28
CDR3: CATSDTQGSLTEAFF; DNA: TGTGCCACCAGTGATACACAGGGGAGCCTAACTGAAGCTTTCTTT; size: -; J: TRBJ1-1; D: TRBD1; V: TRBV24-1
CDR3: CASSYDGLEYNEQFF; DNA: TGTGCCAGCAGCTACGACGGACTAGAGTACAATGAGCAGTTCTTC; size: -; J: TRBJ2-1; D: TRBD2; V: TRBV2
CDR3: CAGSGTGGVYYGYTF; DNA: TGTGCCGGCTCCGGGACAGGCGGTGTATACTATGGCTACACCTTC; size: -; J: TRBJ1-2; D: TRBD1; V: TRBV2
CDR3: CASSQLGGDREIALHF; DNA: TGTGCCAGCAGCCAACTTGGGGGGGACAGGGAAATTGCCCTCCACTTT; size: few; J: TRBJ1-6; D: TRBD1; V: TRBV4-2
CDR3: CASAQLQAYYGYTF; DNA: TGTGCCAGCGCCCAACTACAGGCCTACTATGGCTACACCTTC; size: -; J: TRBJ1-2; D: -; V: TRBV6-5
CDR3: CASSKAGGPTPQTDTQYF; DNA: TGTGCCAGCAGCAAAGCCGGGGGACCTACGCCCCAGACAGATACGCAGTATTTT; size: -; J: TRBJ2-3; D: -; V: TRBV21-1
CDR3: CASSPAFTQPQHF; DNA: TGTGCCAGCTCACCGGCTTTTACTCAGCCCCAGCATTTT; size: -; J: TRBJ1-5; D: -; V: TRBV18
CDR3: CASADRGQVDTEAFF; DNA: TGCGCCAGCGCGGACAGGGGGCAGGTGGACACTGAAGCTTTCTTT; size: -; J: TRBJ1-1; D: TRBD1; V: TRBV10-2
CDR3: CASSSGTSGSDEQYF; DNA: TGCGCCAGCAGCAGCGGGACTAGCGGGAGTGATGAGCAGTACTTC; size: -; J: TRBJ2-7; D: TRBD2; V: TRBV5-1
CDR3: CASSQLQTGKETQYF; DNA: TGTGCCAGCAGCCAACTACAGACAGGGAAAGAGACCCAGTACTTC; size: -; J: TRBJ2-5; D: TRBD1; V: TRBV14
CDR3: CASSLAAGGFSGYTF; DNA: TGCGCCAGCAGCTTGGCGGCAGGGGGCTTTAGTGGCTACACCTTC; size: -; J: TRBJ1-2; D: TRBD1; V: TRBV5-1
CDR3: CASSQSRGSGLHF; DNA: TGTGCCAGCAGCCAGTCACGGGGTTCAGGCCTCCACTTT; size: once; J: TRBJ1-6; D: -; V: TRBV5-8
CDR3: CARTQGVYTEAFF; DNA: TGTGCCCGGACGCAGGGGGTGTACACTGAAGCTTTCTTT; size: -; J: TRBJ1-1; D: TRBD1; V: TRBV30
CDR3: CASSEPGATNEKLFF; DNA: TGTGCCAGCAGTGAACCAGGTGCGACTAATGAAAAACTGTTTTTT; size: few; J: TRBJ1-4; D: -; V: TRBV2
CDR3: CASSSSGQGINEQYF; DNA: -; size: -; J: TRBJ2-7; D: -; V: TRBV28
CDR3: CASSQVLAESYEQYF; DNA: TGCGCCAGCAGCCAAGTACTAGCGGAGAGCTACGAGCAGTACTTC; size: -; J: TRBJ2-7; D: TRBD2; V: TRBV4-1
CDR3: CASSLAPGRVGQETQYF; DNA: TGTGCCAGCAGCTTGGCTCCGGGAAGGGTGGGACAAGAGACCCAGTACTTC; size: -; J: TRBJ2-5; D: -; V: TRBV5-6